These 7 T cell receptor beta chains share one sample of origin, sequenced in a study of blood T cell repertoires in COVID-19 (dated by TCRdb to 2019 to 2021). Library generation was performed with the immunoSEQ multiplex PCR assay. Sourced from immuneACCESS, this table was stored by TCRdb with only in-frame sequences that have V and J called. A share of the clones is absent; for the studies checked, an unresolved V gene accounts for under half, and the remainder has no known explanation. The sample table contains 200,000 or so clones; only one count was recorded for about four fifths of them. The ten largest clones add up to around 3.1% of the sample. The sequencing sample was made of peripheral blood. These receptors were obtained from a young woman who had recovered from COVID-19.

This chain links TRBV6-5 with TRBJ2-7; weak D call: TRBD1 (6 bases). This CDR3 has 14 amino acids. The germline gives CDR1 MNHEY, CDR2 SVGAGI. V shed 5 bases and J shed 7 bases, with 18 bases lying between them. CDR3 residues: CASSPSQGSGEQYF. In nucleotides, the CDR3 is TGTGCCAGCAGTCCGTCACAGGGATCCGGTGAGCAGTACTTC.

This chain links TRBV19 with TRBJ1-3; 8 nucleotides line up with TRBD1. The length of the CDR3 is 14 residues. Germline V gene data show CDR1 as LNHDA and CDR2 as SQIVND (reference sequence). J was trimmed by 8 bases and V by 8 bases; bases with no gene match: 11. DNA of the CDR3: TGTGCCAGTCGCCGGGAAGACAGGGGAGACACCATATATTTT. Amino acid sequence: CASRREDRGDTIYF.

V and J are TRBV11-2 and TRBJ2-2, with D tentatively TRBD2 (6 bases). The CDR3 is made up of 19 amino acids. Germline CDR1 is SGHAT and CDR2 is FQNNGV. V was pared by 2 bases and J by 5 bases, with 24 bases between. This CDR3 reads CASSLLSIRGDGCTGELFF. As DNA, the CDR3 is TGTGCCAGCAGCTTACTGTCGATCCGCGGGGATGGATGTACCGGGGAGCTGTTTTTT. Based on the CDR3 plus reference TRBV11-2 and TRBJ2-2, the full variable domain is EAGVAQSPRYKIIEKRQSVAFWCNPISGHATLYWYQQILGQGPKLLIQFQNNGVVDDSQLPKDRFSAERLKGVDSTLKIQPAKLEDSAVYLCASSLLSIRGDGCTGELFFGEGSRLTVL.

This clone has a single count. This chain joins TRBV7-2 and TRBJ1-5, with D possibly matching TRBD1 (6 bases). Trimming left V 5 bases short and J 1 base short, with 12 bases between. This CDR3 region has 15 residues. Germline CDR1 reads SGHTA; CDR2 reads FQGNSA. The CDR3 sequence: CASSGGGGSNQPQHF. DNA for the CDR3: TGTGCCAGCAGCGGGGGCGGGGGGAGCAATCAGCCCCAGCATTTT.

The chain couples TRBV19 to TRBJ2-3, with unresolved D. There are 14 residues in the CDR3. From germline, CDR1 is LNHDA and CDR2 SQIVND (reference sequence). Trimming cost V 9 bases and J 0 bases, with 13 bases left between them. In nucleotides, the CDR3 is TGTGCCAGCCACACCAGGTCTAGCACAGATACGCAGTATTTT. Translation gives CASHTRSSTDTQYF.

This clone was detected only once. The rearrangement links TRBV28 to TRBJ1-2; 7 nucleotides line up with TRBD1. The CDR3 covers 13 residues. Germline assignment: CDR1 MDHEN and CDR2 SYDVKM. Losses at the gene ends were 10 bases for V and 3 bases for J; bases not matched to a gene: 8. The CDR3 DNA reads as TGTGCCATCAGCCCAGGACAGGACTATGGCTACACCTTC. It yields the protein CAISPGQDYGYTF.

This clone was seen a single time. This chain joins TRBV7-2 and TRBJ2-4; D gene unclear. CDR3 length equals 15 residues. Germline loops: CDR1 SGHTA, CDR2 FQGNSA. Trimming cost V 0 bases and J 5 bases, with 11 bases left between them. The CDR3 loop reads CASSLALQRENIQYF. The CDR3 DNA is TGTGCCAGCAGCTTAGCGCTCCAGCGCGAAAACATTCAGTACTTC.